These 19 T cell receptor beta chains share one sample of origin, sequenced in a study of molecular identifiers for immune sequencing clone quantification. From the PCR reads, TCRdb called clonotypes with MiXCR, one entry per CDR3 protein. The profile shows some 100,000 distinct CDR3 sequences, roughly a third of them singletons. Sequenced: naive CD8+ T cells from blood, with Jurkat cell RNA spiked in. Subset indicated: FACS-sorted CD8+CD4-CCR7+CD45RA+ naive T cells. These TCRs come from a human donor in good health. Some libraries in this study had Jurkat cell RNA spiked in.

The chain couples TRBV2 to TRBJ1-2; D possibly corresponds to TRBD1 (5 bases). This CDR3 contains 13 residues. Germline lookup yields CDR1 SNHLY and CDR2 FYNNEI. The V end was cut by 3 bases, the J end by 5 bases, with 10 bases between. The CDR3 bases are TGTGCCAGCAGTGAGGGGGAGGAGTATGGCTACACCTTC. Residues: CASSEGEEYGYTF.

This clonotype was observed once. A read error may explain this, as a much larger clone is one base away. This sequence joins TRBV28 and TRBJ2-7, with TRBD2 matching over 7 bases. With 11 bases clipped from V and 1 base from J, the junction kept 23 bases outside the gene matches. CDR3 length: 18 residues. Germline V CDR1 and CDR2: MDHEN, SYDVKM. The CDR3 bases are TGTGCCGGCCGCCCAGATCCCCCCGCGGGAGTTCGGTCCTACGAGCAGTACTTC. The encoded protein is CAGRPDPPAGVRSYEQYF.

There are many counts of this clonotype. CDR3 region: CASSSTSRTYEQYF. CDR3 DNA: TGTGCCAGCAGCTCCACCTCCCGAACCTACGAGCAGTACTTC. V usage is TRBV7-2 and J usage is TRBJ2-7; D not resolved. CDR1 is SGHTA and CDR2 is FQGNSA in the germline V gene. Trimming took 4 bases from V and 2 from J, leaving 12 bases between them. The CDR3 loop spans 14 amino acids.

In its sample, this clonotype was seen a few times. V usage is TRBV13 and J usage is TRBJ2-1; 9 nucleotides agree with TRBD2. This CDR3 is 18 amino acids long. CDR1 is PRHDT, CDR2 FYEKMQ, per germline (reference sequence). Losses at the gene ends were 1 base for V and 2 bases for J; bases not matched to a gene: 9. DNA of the CDR3: TGTGCCAGCAGCTTAGTTTCTAGCGGGGACCCAACCTACAATGAGCAGTTCTTC. It codes for CASSLVSSGDPTYNEQFF.

This clonotype was seen only a few times. V usage is TRBV7-9 and J usage is TRBJ2-1, with no clear D. Germline values: CDR1 SEHNR, CDR2 FQNEAQ (reference sequence). V was trimmed by 7 bases and J by 6 bases, leaving 19 bases between them. This CDR3 spans 15 amino acids. The chain's CDR3 is CASTPSESRANEQFF. The CDR3 nucleotides read TGTGCCAGCACCCCTTCCGAGAGCCGCGCCAATGAGCAGTTCTTC.

This clonotype came up a few times. The J gene is TRBJ1-1, the V gene TRBV10-3; no definite D call. In germline, CDR1 is ENHRY, CDR2 SYGVKD. This CDR3 spans 12 amino acids. V dropped 7 bases and J dropped 4 bases, with 10 bases sitting between them. CDR3 in amino acids: CAINSGSTEAFF. In nucleotides, the CDR3 is TGTGCCATCAATAGCGGGTCCACTGAAGCTTTCTTT.

The J gene is TRBJ2-1, the V gene TRBV7-9; 10 bases map to TRBD2. Losses at the gene ends were 8 bases for V and 4 bases for J; bases not matched to a gene: 8. Per germline, CDR1 SEHNR and CDR2 FQNEAQ (reference sequence). The CDR3 sequence is 15 residues long. The CDR3 reads CASFTTSGIYNEQFF. Here the CDR3 DNA reads TGTGCCAGCTTCACAACTAGCGGGATTTACAATGAGCAGTTCTTC.

As to this clonotype: The final CDR3 position lacks the conserved phenylalanine or tryptophan, pointing to a likely read error. This chain joins TRBV6-6 and TRBJ2-1; 7 nucleotides line up with TRBD1. The CDR3 loop spans 15 amino acids. V was clipped by 8 bases and J by 4 bases; unmatched bases: 11. CDR1 and CDR2 (germline): MNHNY, SVGAGI (reference sequence). The CDR3 here is CASQIQGTSYNEQFS. CDR3 DNA sequence: TGTGCCAGCCAAATACAGGGGACCTCATACAATGAGCAGTTCTCC.

This clonotype was recorded many times. The rearrangement joins TRBV28 to TRBJ2-7, with D possibly matching TRBD1 (6 bases). Germline CDR1 reads MDHEN; CDR2 reads SYDVKM. Trimming pared 5 bases from V and 3 bases from J, leaving 17 bases between. The CDR3 totals 15 residues. The CDR3 nucleotides are TGTGCCAGCAGTACCCCAACAGGGTTGGGCTACGAGCAGTACTTC. It translates to CASSTPTGLGYEQYF. Filled out from reference TRBV28 and TRBJ2-7, the complete variable domain reads DVKVTQSSRYLVKRTGEKVFLECVQDMDHENMFWYRQDPGLGLRLIYFSYDVKMKEKGDIPEGYSVSREKKERFSLILESASTNQTSMYLCASSTPTGLGYEQYFGPGTRLTVT.

About this clonotype: This sequence may be a read error, since a much larger clone differs from it by one base. The rearrangement joins TRBV28 to TRBJ1-5; D is possibly TRBD1 (5 bases). This CDR3 is built from 15 residues. Germline CDR1 reads MDHEN; CDR2 reads SYDVKM. Deletions cut 1 base from V and 7 bases from J, with 14 bases between. The DNA for the CDR3 is TGTGCCAGCAGTTTATTAAACTGGGGGAAGCAGCCCCAGCATTTT. This translates into CASSLLNWGKQPQHF.

On this clonotype: This may come from a read error, since a much larger clone is one base off. The chain is built from TRBV5-1 and TRBJ2-7; 9 positions match TRBD1. The junction had 4 bases not matched to a gene; V was cut back by 4 bases and J by 5 bases. The CDR3 runs 13 residues. The germline gives CDR1 SGHRS, CDR2 YFSETQ. The CDR3 loop reads CASSLTGGDEQYF. For the CDR3, the DNA is TGCGCCAGCAGCCTCACAGGGGGCGACGAGCAGTACTTC.

As for this clonotype: A read error may account for a junction end that differs from germline. The chain links TRBV7-8 to TRBJ2-1, with TRBD2 identical over 9 bases. Per germline, CDR1 SGHVS and CDR2 FQNEAQ. The CDR3 is made up of 15 amino acids. The CDR3: CASSLGGRGYNEQIF. CDR3 sequence (DNA): TGTGCCAGCAGCTTAGGCGGGAGGGGTTATAATGAGCAGATCTTC.

This clonotype turned up a few times. The V and J genes are TRBV11-3 and TRBJ2-1; TRBD2 aligns across 11 bases. Germline V lookup: CDR1 SGHNT, CDR2 YENEEA. V lost 5 bases to trimming and J lost 5 bases; unmatched junction nucleotides: 5. The CDR3 runs to 15 residues. As DNA, the CDR3 is TGTGCCAGCAGCGCCGGGACTAGCGGCAACAATGAGCAGTTCTTC. The encoded protein is CASSAGTSGNNEQFF.

This clonotype has more than one count but fewer than ten. The CDR3 spells CSAGVPRQGLTDTQYF. CDR3 nucleotides: TGCAGTGCGGGGGTCCCGAGACAGGGTCTCACAGATACGCAGTATTTT. J is TRBJ2-3 and V is TRBV20-1; 7 bases match TRBD1. The CDR3 is made up of 16 amino acids. The V segment lost 6 bases and the J segment 2 bases; nucleotides outside the gene matches: 14. Germline assignment: CDR1 DFQATT and CDR2 SNEGSKA (reference sequence).

This clonotype was counted only a few times. The chain joins TRBV13 to TRBJ2-3, with 9 bases aligning to TRBD2. Unmatched junction bases numbered 8, after V lost 6 bases and J lost 4 bases. The CDR3 covers 15 residues. Germline CDR1 PRHDT, CDR2 FYEKMQ (reference sequence). CDR3 DNA: TGTGCCAGCAGTCGCTTAGCGGGAGTTTCAGATACGCAGTATTTT. It codes for CASSRLAGVSDTQYF. The full variable domain, completed using reference TRBV13 and TRBJ2-3, is AAGVIQSPRHLIKEKRETATLKCYPIPRHDTVYWYQQGPGQDPQFLISFYEKMQSDKGSIPDRFSAQQFSDYHSELNMSSLELGDSALYFCASSRLAGVSDTQYFGPGTRLTVL.

The rearrangement links TRBV11-2 to TRBJ2-4; 7 nucleotides match TRBD2. This CDR3 spans 16 amino acids. The germline V gene has CDR1 SGHAT and CDR2 FQNNGV. V lost 8 bases, J lost 0 bases, and 10 bases stayed unmatched. The CDR3 loop is CASWGGGSLAKNIQYF. The CDR3 DNA sequence: TGTGCCAGCTGGGGGGGGGGATCCCTAGCCAAAAACATTCAGTACTTC.

This clonotype was seen a handful of times. The J gene is TRBJ2-1, the V gene TRBV11-2; D remains ambiguous. The germline V gene encodes CDR1 SGHAT and CDR2 FQNNGV. The CDR3 totals 14 residues. The germline V and J ends were trimmed by 0 bases and 9 bases, with 12 bases remaining between them. CDR3 region: CASSLESFGGEQFF. The CDR3, as DNA: TGTGCCAGCAGCTTAGAGTCCTTTGGCGGTGAGCAGTTCTTC.

A remark on this clonotype: An end of the junction differs from the germline gene, which may be a read error. The chain carries TRBV12-3 or TRBV12-4 and TRBJ1-5, with D possibly TRBD1 on 6 matching bases. CDR3 length: 15 residues. CDR3 DNA: TGTGCCAGCAGTCTGGACAGCTATGGCAATCTGCCCCAGCATTTT. Its protein is CASSLDSYGNLPQHF.

J is TRBJ2-7 and V is TRBV6-1, with D maybe TRBD1 (6 bases). The CDR3 loop spans 15 amino acids. In germline, CDR1 is MNHNS, CDR2 SASEGT. The V end was cut by 0 bases, the J end by 9 bases, with 18 bases between. The CDR3 is CASSEAQGHVSGQYF. The CDR3 nucleotides read TGTGCCAGCAGTGAAGCCCAGGGGCATGTCTCTGGGCAGTACTTC.